The 8 T cell receptor beta chains listed next were all sequenced from one sample in a study of response to subunit inactivated influenza vaccine. TCRdb reanalysed the RT-PCR reads using MiXCR and keeps one entry per CDR3 protein. The sample includes hundreds of thousands of distinct CDR3 sequences, 12% to 15% of them seen just once. Sequences were derived from PBMCs from blood, sampled 14 days before vaccination. The source is a man between 45 and 60 years old who received an inactivated influenza vaccine.

The chain couples TRBV6-1 to TRBJ2-5; 11 nucleotides align to TRBD1. Losses at the gene ends were 6 bases for V and 4 bases for J; bases not matched to a gene: 4. The CDR3 has 14 amino acids. CDR1 is MNHNS and CDR2 is SASEGT in the germline V gene. The CDR3 DNA reads TGTGCCAGCAGGGACAGGGGGCCGGCAGAGACCCAGTACTTC. Its protein is CASRDRGPAETQYF.

The chain carries TRBV11-2 and TRBJ2-7, with D unclear. Trimming removed 3 bases at V and 6 bases at J, with 9 bases between. The CDR3 contains 12 residues. The V gene's germline CDR1 is SGHAT and CDR2 FQNNGV. The CDR3 loop reads CASSFIRTEQYF. CDR3 DNA: TGTGCCAGCAGCTTCATCAGGACCGAGCAGTACTTC.

This clonotype was seen a few times. The chain links TRBV3-1 to TRBJ2-1, with 8 bases lining up with TRBD2. V lost 1 base to trimming and J lost 14 bases; unmatched junction nucleotides: 7. The CDR3 runs 13 residues. Germline CDR1 reads LGHDT; CDR2 reads YNNKEL (reference sequence). The CDR3 is CASSQARTSRKFF. CDR3 bases: TGTGCCAGCAGCCAAGCCAGGACTAGCCGGAAGTTCTTC.

The chain recombines TRBV20-1 with TRBJ1-5; 11 bases match TRBD1. Germline trimming cut 4 bases from V and 3 bases from J; bases unmatched to any gene: 8. Germline CDR1 is DFQATT and CDR2 is SNEGSKA (reference sequence). The length of the CDR3 is 16 residues. The CDR3 DNA reads TGCAGTGCTACCCGGGACAGGGGGACGGACAATCAGCCCCAGCATTTT. Residues: CSATRDRGTDNQPQHF.

This clonotype occurred a few times. This chain uses TRBV5-4 with TRBJ1-5; the D is unclear. The V end was cut by 2 bases, the J end by 6 bases, with 15 bases between. The CDR3 is 15 amino acids. Looked up from germline, CDR1 is SGHNT and CDR2 is YYREEE (reference sequence). This CDR3 is CASSFAGRGGQPQHF. The DNA of the CDR3 is TGTGCCAGCAGCTTCGCGGGTCGAGGCGGTCAGCCCCAGCATTTT.

This sequence joins TRBV7-2 and TRBJ2-7; TRBD1 might be the D (6 bases). The germline CDR1 and CDR2 sequences are SGHTA and FQGNSA. Between the trimmed V and J ends, which lost 4 bases and 0 bases, there was a span of 10 bases. The CDR3 consists of 14 residues. The CDR3 reads CASSSDRYSYEQYF. The CDR3 DNA reads TGTGCCAGCAGCTCGGACAGATACTCCTACGAGCAGTACTTC.

The chain recombines TRBV7-2 with TRBJ1-5; D not certain. Germline CDR1 is SGHTA and CDR2 is FQGNSA. V was cut by 5 bases and J by 4 bases, with 15 bases left in between. This CDR3 region has 15 residues. This CDR3 is CASSPGSRVNQPQHF. CDR3 nucleotides: TGTGCCAGCAGCCCGGGGTCGCGGGTGAATCAGCCCCAGCATTTT.

This rearrangement joins TRBV28 to TRBJ1-1; D call uncertain. Germline lookup yields CDR1 MDHEN and CDR2 SYDVKM. Trimming removed 1 base from V and 1 base from J, with 10 bases in between. CDR3 length: 15 residues. This CDR3 reads CASSLYTRKNTEAFF. The CDR3 DNA sequence: TGTGCCAGCAGTTTATATACGAGAAAGAACACTGAAGCTTTCTTT.